The entry below gives a single TCR beta chain sequence along with its context. Sample-barcoded 5' priming and a J-beta primer mix drove a second PCR of about 6 to 12 cycles. TCRdb reanalysed the 5' RACE reads using MiXCR and keeps one entry per CDR3 protein. This table holds approximately 1,700,000 distinct CDR3 sequences, approximately 39% found once. This entry comes from a study of blood T cells in healthy people across ages. Germline CDR1 is SGHRS and CDR2 is YFSETQ. CDR3 size: 12 residues. Trimming cost V 10 bases and J 2 bases, with 12 bases left between them. This chain uses TRBV5-1 with TRBJ2-5; D gene ambiguous. What was sequenced was blood. The origin of this receptor is a human donor in good health. CDR3 amino acids: CAGGLFQETQYF. The CDR3, as DNA: TGCGCCGGCGGCCTGTTTCAAGAGACCCAGTACTTC. The whole variable domain, remainder taken from reference TRBV5-1 and TRBJ2-5, is KAGVTQTPRYLIKTRGQQVTLSCSPISGHRSVSWYQQTPGQGLQFLFEYFSETQRNKGNFPGRFSGRQFSNSRSEMNVSTLELGDSALYLCAGGLFQETQYFGPGTRLLVL.